This T cell receptor beta chain was profiled in a study of radiation and T cells in renal cell carcinoma. Using immunoSEQ multiplex PCR, the repertoire was profiled, and TCRdb retains in-frame clones only, with some absent. The table includes around 17,000 clones, approximately 58% detected once. Treatment given: treatment-naive control, cytoreductive nephrectomy. There are a few counts of this clone. The input for sequencing was tumor tissue, taken from a patient whose treatment was nephrectomy without radiotherapy. The origin of this receptor is a man aged 40-49 years with renal cell carcinoma.

CDR3 protein: CASKSGTGGFYGYTF. CDR3 nucleotides: TGCGCCAGCAAGTCAGGGACAGGGGGTTTCTATGGCTACACCTTC. The V and J genes are TRBV10-2 and TRBJ1-2; 11 bases map to TRBD1. J gave up 4 bases and V 7 bases, and 8 bases lay outside the gene matches. Germline V lookup: CDR1 WSHSY, CDR2 SAAADI. This CDR3 has 15 residues.